A selection of T cell receptor beta chains follows, all from one sample in a study of response to subunit inactivated influenza vaccine. TCRdb analysed the RT-PCR reads with MiXCR anew, one entry per CDR3 protein. The sample consists of around 750,000 distinct CDR3 sequences, around 21% of them appearing once. Sequenced here: PBMCs from blood, sampled more than 4 days after vaccination. These TCRs come from a man aged 50 to 59 who received an inactivated influenza vaccine. CDR3s include the opening cysteine and the closing phenylalanine or tryptophan.

V	J	CDR3
TRBV12-3/TRBV12-4	TRBJ1-2	CASSLRDREYGYTF
TRBV20-1	TRBJ2-1	CSAPTSGRDNEQFF
TRBV5-1	TRBJ1-6	CASSLDPGQGNSPLHF
TRBV18	TRBJ2-7	CASSPGTVTYEQYF
TRBV5-6	TRBJ2-1	CASSLAGEYGPNEQFF
TRBV4-1	TRBJ2-2	CASRRGLAGAKNTGELFF
TRBV2	TRBJ2-1	CASSQGTGGTYNEQFF
TRBV7-9	TRBJ2-7	CASSSSPGSYEQYF
TRBV7-3	TRBJ2-3	CASSSIAGARDTQYF
TRBV4-3	TRBJ1-1	CASSQESDNTEAFF
TRBV7-8	TRBJ2-7	CASSLGARDYEQYF
TRBV7-9	TRBJ2-1	CASSLVAGWAYNEQFF
TRBV12-3/TRBV12-4	TRBJ1-1	CASRTGVEGTEAFF
TRBV6-1	TRBJ2-2	CASSPPWPVGGAGELFF
TRBV20-1	TRBJ2-2	CSARGLAGGVAGELFF
TRBV6-5	TRBJ1-5	CASSYSLSNQPQHF
TRBV27	TRBJ2-1	CASSPGLAGVEQFF
TRBV20-1	TRBJ2-1	CSARDLSSGGPRYNEQFF
TRBV7-2	TRBJ1-6	CASSKEGTLAPLHF
TRBV12-3/TRBV12-4	TRBJ2-7	CASSLRGQGRYEQYF
TRBV24-1	TRBJ2-7	CATSDSSGVGEQYF
TRBV20-1	TRBJ2-3	CSAREWAGVSTDTQYF
TRBV20-1	TRBJ2-3	CSARDTGGQSTDTQYF
TRBV20-1	TRBJ1-5	CSARDEVEPIWPQHF
TRBV7-6	TRBJ2-3	CASSLASSGLFTDTQYF
TRBV9	TRBJ2-7	CASSVGSTSEQYF
TRBV9	TRBJ1-5	CASSVAPSQPQHF
TRBV12-3/TRBV12-4	TRBJ1-4	CASSNMLPNEKLFF
TRBV2	TRBJ2-5	CASSGDSEETQYF
TRBV6-1	TRBJ1-2	CASTKFDRTTSYGYTF
TRBV20-1	TRBJ2-7	CSARDFRGHSYEQYF
TRBV7-2	TRBJ2-3	CASSLSAKTQYF
TRBV6-2/TRBV6-3	TRBJ1-1	CASSYAAGAVVTEAFF
TRBV4-3	TRBJ2-3	CASSQVGTGLTDTQYF
TRBV3-1	TRBJ1-1	CASRHNTEAFF
TRBV20-1	TRBJ2-1	CSSRSSYNEQFF
TRBV6-2/TRBV6-3	TRBJ2-7	CASAGLGEQYF
TRBV29-1	TRBJ2-7	CSVGQGGDEQYF
TRBV11-1	TRBJ2-7	CASSSEGRRETYDLDYEQYF
TRBV2	TRBJ2-3	CASNGPAGGADTQYF
TRBV4-2	TRBJ2-3	CASSQEGVAGGTDTQYF
TRBV12-3/TRBV12-4	TRBJ2-1	CASSSPGANEQFF
TRBV5-5	TRBJ2-1	CASSLLGNSYNEQFF
TRBV24-1	TRBJ2-1	CATSDPTSSEQFF
TRBV4-1	TRBJ2-2	CASSQDLPLLRNTGELFF
TRBV12-3/TRBV12-4	TRBJ2-7	CASSLEDSYEQYF
TRBV4-2	TRBJ1-1	CASSKAGGENTEAFF
TRBV6-2/TRBV6-3	TRBJ2-7	CASSYRVAGTGYEQYF
TRBV9	TRBJ1-1	CASSPGPGLNTEAFF
TRBV20-1	TRBJ2-5	CSARVFSGGSQETQYF
TRBV6-5	TRBJ1-1	CASSYSKQNTEAFF
TRBV20-1	TRBJ2-3	CSAWSGFTDTQYF
TRBV3-1	TRBJ2-3	CASSRGTGRMFGTDTQYF
TRBV18	TRBJ1-6	CASSPDRAKSPLHF
TRBV29-1	TRBJ2-7	CSVDWTGGSEQYF